This T cell receptor beta chain stems from a study of beta chain features in type 1 diabetes. Study-wide results and limits: In cDNA sequencing, cells with high TCR expression could be over-represented. For patients, the naive, central memory and Treg TCRB repertoires appeared more alike than for healthy donors.

Germline CDR1 reads SGHRS; CDR2 reads YFSETQ. The CDR3 runs to 15 residues. Trimming removed 3 bases at V and 0 bases at J, with 10 bases between. Details on this clone: Its antigen is unidentified.

As every portion of the isolated RNA was reverse transcribed, the sequencing read expressed TCRB transcripts. Generated by immunoSEQ multiplex PCR, the TCRdb table keeps only in-frame clones and is missing some. The sample lists hundreds of thousands of clones, roughly 15% occurring once. Sequencing input: naive CD4+ T cells from blood. This clonotype was sampled from a woman between 18 and 30 years old in good health. V gene TRBV5-1 combines with J gene TRBJ2-1, with D possibly matching TRBD2 (5 bases). This CDR3 reads CASSSSTASYNEQFF. CDR3 in DNA: TGCGCCAGCAGCTCTAGCACAGCCTCCTACAATGAGCAGTTCTTC. Together with reference TRBV5-1 and TRBJ2-1, the CDR3 gives the full variable domain: KAGVTQTPRYLIKTRGQQVTLSCSPISGHRSVSWYQQTPGQGLQFLFEYFSETQRNKGNFPGRFSGRQFSNSRSEMNVSTLELGDSALYLCASSSSTASYNEQFFGPGTRLTVL.